The rows below give T cell receptor beta chains drawn from one sample of a study of T cell changes during pregnancy in multiple sclerosis. Produced via immunoSEQ multiplex PCR; TCRdb's table is partial and in-frame only. The data hold 40,000 to 60,000 clones, with approximately 89% observed a single time. The starting material was CD8+ T cells from peripheral blood mononuclear cells, obtained in the second trimester of pregnancy. These receptors were obtained from a female donor with multiple sclerosis, enrolled in a pregnancy study. Both conserved end residues are part of each CDR3. A D gene is named only where the DNA matches it firmly. The size of a clone is reported for some rows only, either as once, few or many, or as a class for expanded clones.

clone size	D gene	J gene	V gene	CDR3 protein	CDR3 DNA
.	.	TRBJ2-5	TRBV5-4	CASSPLGRNQETQYF	TGTGCCAGCAGCCCCCTGGGGCGGAACCAAGAGACCCAGTACTTC
.	TRBD2	TRBJ2-7	TRBV12-5	CASGWLGGGSYEQYF	TGTGCTAGTGGTTGGCTCGGGGGAGGGTCCTACGAGCAGTACTTC
.	.	TRBJ1-6	TRBV10-3	CAISGVRGASYSPLHF	TGTGCCATCAGTGGTGTTCGGGGGGCTAGTTATTCACCCCTCCACTTT
.	TRBD1	TRBJ1-1	TRBV9	CASSADPSPLPSDRDTEAFF	TGTGCCAGCAGCGCAGACCCCTCTCCCCTTCCTTCGGACAGGGACACTGAAGCTTTCTTT
.	.	TRBJ2-3	TRBV4-2	CASSRYVAATSTDTQYF	TGTGCCAGCAGTAGGTATGTAGCAGCTACTAGCACAGATACGCAGTATTTT
.	.	TRBJ2-2	TRBV10-2	CASSESRGGLSGELFF	TGCGCCAGCAGTGAGTCGAGGGGGGGCCTCTCCGGGGAGCTGTTTTTT
.	TRBD2	TRBJ2-7	TRBV12-5	CASGFSTSGEAYEQYF	TGTGCTAGTGGTTTTTCGACTAGCGGGGAGGCCTACGAGCAGTACTTC
.	TRBD1	TRBJ2-7	TRBV27	CASSQTGSYEQYF	TGTGCCAGCAGCCAGACAGGGTCGTACGAGCAGTACTTC
few	TRBD2	TRBJ2-1	TRBV2	CASTEGGGDNEQFF	TGTGCCAGCACCGAGGGCGGGGGGGACAATGAGCAGTTCTTC
.	.	TRBJ2-3	TRBV11-2	CASSLADIRTDTQYF	TGTGCCAGCAGCTTAGCGGACATACGAACAGATACGCAGTATTTT